This T cell receptor beta chain was sequenced in a study of neurological immune-mediated disorders. This clonotype was detected only a few times. What it recognizes is unknown. TCRdb re-analysed the 5' RACE reads in MiXCR, keeping a single row per CDR3 protein. Of 53,000 or so distinct CDR3 sequences detected, 7.5% to 9.5% appear once; the ten largest clones hold 1.5% to 2%. CDR1 SGHDT and CDR2 YYEEEE come from the germline V gene. This CDR3 has 15 amino acids. The V gene lost 4 bases and the J gene lost 4 bases, with 17 bases spanning the gap. Study outcomes and limitations: Multiple sclerosis was found to have the least TCR clonal expansion, below healthy controls, and HTLV-1-associated myelopathy the most.

Time point in this sample: longitudinal time-point 3. Healthy controls consisted of blood bank volunteers in Maryland, USA. Unsorted libraries were generated from 2 million PBMCs held at -80 degrees C. Sequenced input: PBMCs. The rearrangement uses TRBV5-6 and TRBJ1-2; D might be TRBD1 (6 bases). The source is a woman aged 40-49 years in good health. CDR3 sequence: CASSPGTSRVYGYTF. DNA for the CDR3: TGTGCCAGCAGCCCCGGGACATCTCGGGTCTATGGCTACACCTTC.